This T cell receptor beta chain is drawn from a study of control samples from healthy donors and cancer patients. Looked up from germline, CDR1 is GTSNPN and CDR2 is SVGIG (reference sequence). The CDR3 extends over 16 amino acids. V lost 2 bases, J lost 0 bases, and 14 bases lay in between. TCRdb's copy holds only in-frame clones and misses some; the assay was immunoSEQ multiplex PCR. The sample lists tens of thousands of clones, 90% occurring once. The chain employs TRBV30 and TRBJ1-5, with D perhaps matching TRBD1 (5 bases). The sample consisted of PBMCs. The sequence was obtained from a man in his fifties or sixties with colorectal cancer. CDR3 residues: CAWSYGGAYSNQPQHF. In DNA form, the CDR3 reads TGTGCCTGGAGTTATGGAGGGGCTTATAGCAATCAGCCCCAGCATTTT.